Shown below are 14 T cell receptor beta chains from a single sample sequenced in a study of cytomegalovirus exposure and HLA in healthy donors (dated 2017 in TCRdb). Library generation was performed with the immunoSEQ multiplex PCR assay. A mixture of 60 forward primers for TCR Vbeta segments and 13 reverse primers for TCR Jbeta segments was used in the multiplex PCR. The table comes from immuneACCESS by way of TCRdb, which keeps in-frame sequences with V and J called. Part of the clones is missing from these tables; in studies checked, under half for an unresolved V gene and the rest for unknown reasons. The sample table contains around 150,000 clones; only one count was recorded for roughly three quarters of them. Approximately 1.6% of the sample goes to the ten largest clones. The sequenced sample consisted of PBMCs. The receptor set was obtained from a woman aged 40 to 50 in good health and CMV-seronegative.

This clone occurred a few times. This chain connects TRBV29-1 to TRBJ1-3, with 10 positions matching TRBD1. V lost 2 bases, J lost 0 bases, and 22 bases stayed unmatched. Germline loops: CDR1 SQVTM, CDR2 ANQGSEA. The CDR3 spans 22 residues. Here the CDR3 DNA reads TGCAGCGTTGAAAGGCCGGGACAGGGGCGTTGTGTATGCAGAAACTCTGGAAACACCATATATTTT. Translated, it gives CSVERPGQGRCVCRNSGNTIYF.

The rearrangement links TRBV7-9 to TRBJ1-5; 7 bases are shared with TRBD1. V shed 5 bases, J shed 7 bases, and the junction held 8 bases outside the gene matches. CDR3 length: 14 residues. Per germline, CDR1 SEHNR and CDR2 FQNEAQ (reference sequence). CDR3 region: CASSHTGVGQPQHF. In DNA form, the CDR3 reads TGTGCCAGCAGCCACACAGGGGTAGGACAGCCCCAGCATTTT.

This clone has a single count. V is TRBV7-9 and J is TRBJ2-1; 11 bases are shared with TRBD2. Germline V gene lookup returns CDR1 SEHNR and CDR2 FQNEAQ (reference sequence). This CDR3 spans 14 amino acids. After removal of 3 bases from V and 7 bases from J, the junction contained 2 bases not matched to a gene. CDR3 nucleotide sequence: TGTGCCAGCAGCTTTAGCGGGAGGGTAAATGAGCAGTTCTTC. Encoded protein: CASSFSGRVNEQFF.

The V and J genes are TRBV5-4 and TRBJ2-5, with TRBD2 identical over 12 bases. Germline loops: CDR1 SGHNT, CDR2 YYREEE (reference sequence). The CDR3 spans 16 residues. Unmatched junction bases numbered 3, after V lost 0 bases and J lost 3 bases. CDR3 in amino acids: CASSLVASGREETQYF. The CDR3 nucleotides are TGTGCCAGCAGCTTGGTAGCTAGCGGGAGGGAAGAGACCCAGTACTTC.

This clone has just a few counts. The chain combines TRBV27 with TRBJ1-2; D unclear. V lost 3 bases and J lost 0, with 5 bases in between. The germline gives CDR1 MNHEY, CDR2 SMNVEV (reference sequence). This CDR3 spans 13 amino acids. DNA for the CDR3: TGTGCCAGCAGTTTTTCTGCTAACTATGGCTACACCTTC. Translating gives CASSFSANYGYTF.

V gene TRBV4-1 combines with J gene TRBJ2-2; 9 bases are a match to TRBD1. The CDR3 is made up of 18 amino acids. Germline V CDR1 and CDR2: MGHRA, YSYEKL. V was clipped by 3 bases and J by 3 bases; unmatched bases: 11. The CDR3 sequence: CASSQSVQGATHTGELFF. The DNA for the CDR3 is TGCGCCAGCAGCCAGTCAGTACAGGGGGCAACCCACACCGGGGAGCTGTTTTTT.

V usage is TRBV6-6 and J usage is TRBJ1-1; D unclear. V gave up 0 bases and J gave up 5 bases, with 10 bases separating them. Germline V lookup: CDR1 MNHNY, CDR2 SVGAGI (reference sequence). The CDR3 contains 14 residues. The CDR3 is CASSYSEEGTEAFF. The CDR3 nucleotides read TGTGCCAGCAGTTACTCGGAGGAAGGGACTGAAGCTTTCTTT.

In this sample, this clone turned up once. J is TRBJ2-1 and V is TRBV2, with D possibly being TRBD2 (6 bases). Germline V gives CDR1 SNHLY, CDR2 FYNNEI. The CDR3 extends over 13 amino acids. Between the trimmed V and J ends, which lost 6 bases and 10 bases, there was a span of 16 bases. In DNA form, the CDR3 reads TGTGCCAGCAGGGCGGGACTCAAGGGAGAGCAGTTCTTC. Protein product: CASRAGLKGEQFF.

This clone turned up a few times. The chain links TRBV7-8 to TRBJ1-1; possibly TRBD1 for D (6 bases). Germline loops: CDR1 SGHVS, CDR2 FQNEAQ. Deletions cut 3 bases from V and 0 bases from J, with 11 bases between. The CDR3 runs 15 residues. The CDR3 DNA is TGTGCCAGCAGCTTGGCAGGGGCTATGAACACTGAAGCTTTCTTT. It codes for CASSLAGAMNTEAFF.

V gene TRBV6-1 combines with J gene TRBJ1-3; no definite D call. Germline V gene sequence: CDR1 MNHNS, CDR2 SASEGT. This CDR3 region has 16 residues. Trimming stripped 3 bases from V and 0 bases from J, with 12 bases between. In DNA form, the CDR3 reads TGTGCCAGCAGTGAGGCAGGCGTTAGCTCTGGAAACACCATATATTTT. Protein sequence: CASSEAGVSSGNTIYF.

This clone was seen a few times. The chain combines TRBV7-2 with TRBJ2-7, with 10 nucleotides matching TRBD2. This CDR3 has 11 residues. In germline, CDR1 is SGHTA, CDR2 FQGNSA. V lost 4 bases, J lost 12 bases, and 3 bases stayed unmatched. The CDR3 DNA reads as TGTGCCAGCAGCTCCAGCGGGGGGGCGTACTTC. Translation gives CASSSSGGAYF.

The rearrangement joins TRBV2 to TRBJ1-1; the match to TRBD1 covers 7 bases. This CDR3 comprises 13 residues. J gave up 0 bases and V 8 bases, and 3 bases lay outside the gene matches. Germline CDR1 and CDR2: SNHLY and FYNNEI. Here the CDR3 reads CASYDRVNTEAFF. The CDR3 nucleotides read TGTGCCAGCTATGACAGGGTGAACACTGAAGCTTTCTTT.

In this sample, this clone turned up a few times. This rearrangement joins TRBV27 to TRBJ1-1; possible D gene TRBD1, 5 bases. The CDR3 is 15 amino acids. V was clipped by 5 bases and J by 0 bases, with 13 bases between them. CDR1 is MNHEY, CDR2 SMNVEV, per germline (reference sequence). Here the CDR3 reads CASSDRGSMNTEAFF. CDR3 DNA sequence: TGTGCCAGCAGTGACCGGGGGTCGATGAACACTGAAGCTTTCTTT.

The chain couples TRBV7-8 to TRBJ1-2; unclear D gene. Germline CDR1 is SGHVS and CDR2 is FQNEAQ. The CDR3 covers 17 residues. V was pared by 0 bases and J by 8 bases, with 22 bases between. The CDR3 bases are TGTGCCAGCAGCTTAGCGCGATCGGCAGGAAGGTGGTACGGCTACACCTTC. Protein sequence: CASSLARSAGRWYGYTF.